The rows below give T cell receptor beta chains drawn from one sample of a study of blood T cells in healthy people across ages. TCRdb called the 5' RACE reads again in MiXCR, with one record for every CDR3 protein. The table lists about 1.4 million distinct CDR3 sequences, roughly 59% of them singletons. The sequenced material came from blood. These receptors were taken from a man between 18 and 35 years old in good health. The CDR3 runs from the conserved cysteine through the conserved F or W. Fields, in order: V gene, clone size, D gene, J gene, CDR3 DNA, CDR3 protein. A D gene is named only where the DNA matches it firmly. The listing skips clone size in some rows; elsewhere it reads once, few, many or a size class.

TRBV20-1	-	-	TRBJ2-5	TGCAGTGTCTGTGGAGAAATAAAAGAGACCCAGTACTTC	CSVCGEIKETQYF
TRBV4-3	once	TRBD1	TRBJ1-2	TGCGCCAGCAGCCACCAAAGGGACAGGGTTGACGGCTACACCTTC	CASSHQRDRVDGYTF
TRBV2	few	TRBD1	TRBJ2-1	TGTGCCAGCAGTTACGGACAGGCCTCCTACAATGAGCAGTTCTTC	CASSYGQASYNEQFF
TRBV10-3	-	TRBD2	TRBJ2-3	TGTGCCATCAGCCCTAGCGGGAGAGAGGCAGATACGCAGTATTTT	CAISPSGREADTQYF
TRBV9	-	-	TRBJ2-7	TGTGCCAGCAGCCCCAACCCTCTAGCAGTCGAGCAGTACTTC	CASSPNPLAVEQYF
TRBV29-1	few	TRBD2	TRBJ2-1	TGCAGCGTTGGCGGGACTAGCGGGAATGAGCAGTTCTTC	CSVGGTSGNEQFF
TRBV4-1	-	TRBD1	TRBJ1-1	TGCGCCAGCAGCCCTGAGACAGGGTTGATAGGCACTGAAGCTTTCTTT	CASSPETGLIGTEAFF
TRBV29-1	-	-	TRBJ2-1	TGCAGCGGAGCACAGGGGACTACTCTAAGCTCCTACAATGAGCAGTTCTTC	CSGAQGTTLSSYNEQFF
TRBV4-1	-	-	TRBJ2-7	TGCGCCAGCAGCCAAGCCCTGACTCGCCACGAGCAGTACTTC	CASSQALTRHEQYF
TRBV6-6	-	TRBD2	TRBJ2-7	TGTGCCAGCAGTTACTCGGTGGAGGGGCAGCGGGATGAGCAGTACTTC	CASSYSVEGQRDEQYF
TRBV29-1	-	-	TRBJ1-1	TGCAGCGTCCGGCTAAGGACGGGGACTGAAGCTTTCTTT	CSVRLRTGTEAFF
TRBV20-1	-	TRBD2	TRBJ2-5	TGCAGTGCTAGAGGGTTGGGACTAGCTCCGATTGCTACCCAGTACTTC	CSARGLGLAPIATQYF
TRBV3-1	-	TRBD2	TRBJ2-7	TGTGCCAGCAGCCAGGGGTTGCTAGCGGGCTACGAGCAGTACTTC	CASSQGLLAGYEQYF
TRBV15	-	-	TRBJ2-1	TGTGCCACCAGCAGGGAGGAAACCGATCAGTTCTTC	CATSREETDQFF
TRBV29-1	-	-	TRBJ2-1	TGCAGCGTTGAACTGGACTTCTACAATGAGCAGTTCTTC	CSVELDFYNEQFF
TRBV11-2	many	-	TRBJ2-7	TGTGCCAGCAGTTTAGGCTTCTCCTACGAGCAGTACTTC	CASSLGFSYEQYF
TRBV7-9	-	TRBD2	TRBJ2-7	TGTGCCAGCAGCCTAGACGGGACTAGCGGGTTCTACGAGCAGTACTTC	CASSLDGTSGFYEQYF
TRBV7-6	few	-	TRBJ1-1	TGTGCCAGCAGCCAAAGCCGATCAGGGAACACTGAAGCTTTCTTT	CASSQSRSGNTEAFF
TRBV7-2	few	TRBD1	TRBJ2-7	TGTGCCAGCAGCTTAGCCCCGGGACAGGGGTGGTACGAGCAGTACTTC	CASSLAPGQGWYEQYF
TRBV29-1	-	TRBD1	TRBJ1-1	TGCAGCGCTCAAGGGAGAGGGGGCTATGAGACTGAAGCTTTCTTT	CSAQGRGGYETEAFF
TRBV11-2	-	TRBD1	TRBJ2-7	TGTGCCAGCAGCTTAGGGTCGGGACAGGGGAGAGGAGAGGCCCAGTACTTC	CASSLGSGQGRGEAQYF
TRBV7-2	-	-	TRBJ1-5	TGTGCCAGCAGCTCGGGACGGTATAGCAATCAGCCCCAGCATTTT	CASSSGRYSNQPQHF
TRBV29-1	-	-	TRBJ2-6	TGCAGCGTTGATCGCCACACTTTTGACTCTGGGGCCAACGTCCTGACTTTC	CSVDRHTFDSGANVLTF
TRBV7-9	few	-	TRBJ2-5	TGTGCCAGCAGTCGATCAGGGGCAGGAGAGACCCAGTACTTC	CASSRSGAGETQYF
TRBV4-1	-	-	TRBJ1-2	TGCGCCAGCAGCCAAGATTTTAACGGCTATGGCTACACCTTC	CASSQDFNGYGYTF
TRBV28	few	-	TRBJ2-7	TGTGCCAGCAGCCGTTGGGGACCTTTATACGAGCAGTACTTC	CASSRWGPLYEQYF
TRBV29-1	few	-	TRBJ2-7	TGCAGCGCGCTCCGGGGGCCAACCTACGAGCAGTACTTC	CSALRGPTYEQYF
TRBV20-1	-	-	TRBJ2-7	TGCAGTGCTAGAAGGGGCTTTTACGAGCAGTACTTC	CSARRGFYEQYF
TRBV20-1	-	-	TRBJ2-7	TGCAGTGCTGAAGACAAGAACTCCTACGAGCAGTACTTC	CSAEDKNSYEQYF
TRBV13	-	-	TRBJ2-5	TGTGCCAGCAGCTTAGGGACAGGTAGAAGGAAGACCCAGTACTTC	CASSLGTGRRKTQYF
TRBV4-2	few	TRBD2	TRBJ2-1	TGTGCCAGCAGCCCGGGACTAGCGCAGTACCACAATGAGCAGTTCTTC	CASSPGLAQYHNEQFF
TRBV7-2	-	-	TRBJ2-3	TGTGCCGGCAGCCTCGGATTTGGTTGGGGCACAGATACGCAGTATTTT	CAGSLGFGWGTDTQYF
TRBV2	-	TRBD2	TRBJ2-5	TGTGCCAGCAGAGATTTTACCGGACTAGCGGGAGGTCGGGGACAAGAGACCCAGTACTTC	CASRDFTGLAGGRGQETQYF
TRBV29-1	few	-	TRBJ2-2	TGCAGCGTGGAGAAGAGCCGGGAGCTGTTTTTT	CSVEKSRELFF
TRBV29-1	few	-	TRBJ2-7	TGCAGCGTTAATCTAGATTCCTACGAGCAGTACTTC	CSVNLDSYEQYF